The subject of this entry is one T cell receptor (beta chain). Its specificity is unknown. The sample comes from a study of CD8 T cells in ankylosing spondylitis. The study's findings and limits: Certain motif variants had earlier appeared in reactive arthritis synovial fluid and blood.

With 5 bases clipped from V and 2 bases from J, the junction kept 7 bases outside the gene matches. The germline V gene encodes CDR1 SGHRS and CDR2 YFSETQ. The CDR3 loop spans 16 amino acids. Via MiXCR, TCRdb re-called the 5' RACE reads, giving one row per CDR3 protein. The sample consists of some 120,000 distinct CDR3 sequences, roughly an eighth of them appearing once. The chain carries TRBV5-1 and TRBJ2-3; 11 nucleotides agree with TRBD2. The TCR was taken from a female donor with ankylosing spondylitis or in good health (not recorded which). The source material was blood, either unsorted or a sorted T cell fraction (not recorded which). The CDR3 spells CASRTGTSGITDTQYF. The CDR3 DNA is TGCGCCAGCAGAACCGGGACTAGCGGCATCACAGATACGCAGTATTTT.